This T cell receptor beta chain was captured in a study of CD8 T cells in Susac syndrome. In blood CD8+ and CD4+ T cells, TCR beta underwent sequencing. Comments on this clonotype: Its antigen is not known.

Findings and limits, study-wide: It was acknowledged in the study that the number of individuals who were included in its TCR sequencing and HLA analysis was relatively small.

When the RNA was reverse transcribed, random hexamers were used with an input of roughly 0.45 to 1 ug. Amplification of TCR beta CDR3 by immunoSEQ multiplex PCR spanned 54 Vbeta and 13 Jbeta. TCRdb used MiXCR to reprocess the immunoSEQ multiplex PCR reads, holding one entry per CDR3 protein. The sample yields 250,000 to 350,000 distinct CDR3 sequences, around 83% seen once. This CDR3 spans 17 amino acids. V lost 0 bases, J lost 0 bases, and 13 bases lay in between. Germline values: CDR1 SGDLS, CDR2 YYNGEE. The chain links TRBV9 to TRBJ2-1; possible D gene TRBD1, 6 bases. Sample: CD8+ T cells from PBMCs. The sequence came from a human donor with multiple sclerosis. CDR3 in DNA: TGTGCCAGCAGCGTAGCAGCGGACAGCCGCTCCTACAATGAGCAGTTCTTC. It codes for CASSVAADSRSYNEQFF.